This T cell receptor beta chain was documented in a study of shared clonotypes between healthy human individuals. Study context: Three plates were used per donor for CD4 naive, three for CD4 memory, two for CD8 naive and one for CD8 memory.

Germline V lookup: CDR1 SEHNR, CDR2 FQNEAQ (reference sequence). J lost 1 base, V lost 4 bases, and 6 bases had no gene match. The CDR3 is 18 amino acids. Whole-study findings and limits: Naive subsets tended to show greater estimated richness than memory subsets. Clonotype sharing across several donors was observed for around 5% of naive CD4 clonotypes.

TCRdb keeps only in-frame clones here, not all; method: immunoSEQ multiplex PCR. Of around 1.6 million clones listed, approximately 98% were seen once; the top ten hold 0.45%. In regard to this clone: The antigen remains undetermined.

The gene calls are TRBV7-9 and TRBJ2-2, with 13 bases matching TRBD2. The TCR was taken from a young man in good health. Sequenced material: naive CD4+ T cells sorted from blood. Subset reported: CD45RA+ positively selected. The DNA for the CDR3 is TGTGCCAGCAGCTCCCCCGGGACTAGCGGGAAGAACACCGGGGAGCTGTTTTTT. It encodes CASSSPGTSGKNTGELFF. The whole variable domain, filled in from reference TRBV7-9 and TRBJ2-2, reads DTGVSQNPRHKITKRGQNVTFRCDPISEHNRLYWYRQTLGQGPEFLTYFQNEAQLEKSRLLSDRFSAERPKGSFSTLEIQRTEQGDSAMYLCASSSPGTSGKNTGELFFGEGSRLTVL.